This TCR beta chain was observed in a study of breast tumors, draining lymph nodes, adjacent tissues. General study findings and limits: Compared with basal-like, luminal-like tumors shared significantly more repertoire with nontumor tissue. Tumors had less TCR diversity than lymph nodes, more than nontumor tissue.

The lymph nodes were axillary draining lymph nodes from breast cancer patients. Each CDR3 protein gets one entry after TCRdb re-called the multiplex PCR reads with MiXCR. The sample includes 290,000 or so distinct CDR3 sequences, about 33% seen only once; the top ten take roughly 1.1%. With regard to this clonotype: Its target is not known.

There are 16 residues in the CDR3. The germline V gene encodes CDR1 SGHVS and CDR2 FQNEAQ. The V gene end was trimmed by 5 bases and the J gene end by 7 bases; junction bases not matched to a gene: 9. This sequence originates from a female donor with breast cancer. Some clones in this sample may be carry-over from other donors' samples. The sample comprised axillary lymph node tissue. The rearrangement links TRBV7-8 to TRBJ2-6; TRBD2 matches at 9 bases. The CDR3 sequence: CASSNLMTSGANVLTF. The CDR3, as DNA: TGTGCCAGCAGCAATCTAATGACTAGCGGCGCCAACGTCCTGACTTTC. Drawing the rest from reference TRBV7-8 and TRBJ2-6, the complete variable domain is GAGVSQSPRYKVAKRGQDVALRCDPISGHVSLFWYQQALGQGPEFLTYFQNEAQLDKSGLPSDRFFAERPEGSVSTLKIQRTQQEDSAVYLCASSNLMTSGANVLTFGAGSRLTVL.